This T cell receptor (beta chain) originates from a study of CD8 T cells in Susac syndrome. Random-hexamer reverse transcription was applied to roughly 0.45 to 1 ug RNA. immunoSEQ multiplex PCR amplified TCR beta CDR3 across 54 Vbeta, 13 Jbeta. From the immunoSEQ multiplex PCR reads, TCRdb called clonotypes with MiXCR, one entry per CDR3 protein. The sample lists over 150,000 distinct CDR3 sequences; approximately 93% were seen once. Negative isolation was used for CD8+ and CD4+ T cells and FACS enrichment for TEMRA cells. The germline V gene encodes CDR1 GTSNPN and CDR2 SVGIG (reference sequence). CDR3 length: 13 amino acids. Trimming shortened V by 0 bases and J by 3 bases, and 7 bases separated the two germline ends.

This receptor was obtained from a human donor with multiple sclerosis. The chain carries TRBV30 and TRBJ2-3; D gene ambiguous. The specimen was CD4+ T cells from PBMCs. DNA for the CDR3: TGTGCCTGGAGTGTACGCAGTACAGATACGCAGTATTTT. It translates to CAWSVRSTDTQYF. The variable domain in full, with the rest retrieved from reference TRBV30 and TRBJ2-3, is SQTIHQWPATLVQPVGSPLSLECTVEGTSNPNLYWYRQAAGRGLQLLFYSVGIGQISSEVPQNLSASRPQDRQFILSSKKLLLSDSGFYLCAWSVRSTDTQYFGPGTRLTVL.